The clone carrying this TCR beta chain has more than one count but fewer than ten. Its antigen is undetermined. V was cut by 5 bases and J by 4 bases, with 12 bases left in between. The CDR3 spans 13 residues. Germline loops: CDR1 DFQATT, CDR2 SNEGSKA (reference sequence). The sample originates from a study of response to subunit inactivated influenza vaccine. General observations from the study: Authors proposed each seasonal influenza vaccination draws in few new T cells.

TCRdb reprocessed the RT-PCR reads with MiXCR, giving one entry per CDR3 protein. The repertoire holds roughly 710,000 distinct CDR3 sequences, 12% to 15% seen once, with less than 9% in the top ten. The chain couples TRBV20-1 to TRBJ2-1; D is unclear. The TCR comes from a man aged 50 or older who received an inactivated influenza vaccine. Material: PBMCs from blood, obtained 14 to 15 days before vaccination. The CDR3 region is CSAARLLYNEQFF. CDR3 in DNA: TGCAGTGCTGCACGGCTATTATACAATGAGCAGTTCTTC.